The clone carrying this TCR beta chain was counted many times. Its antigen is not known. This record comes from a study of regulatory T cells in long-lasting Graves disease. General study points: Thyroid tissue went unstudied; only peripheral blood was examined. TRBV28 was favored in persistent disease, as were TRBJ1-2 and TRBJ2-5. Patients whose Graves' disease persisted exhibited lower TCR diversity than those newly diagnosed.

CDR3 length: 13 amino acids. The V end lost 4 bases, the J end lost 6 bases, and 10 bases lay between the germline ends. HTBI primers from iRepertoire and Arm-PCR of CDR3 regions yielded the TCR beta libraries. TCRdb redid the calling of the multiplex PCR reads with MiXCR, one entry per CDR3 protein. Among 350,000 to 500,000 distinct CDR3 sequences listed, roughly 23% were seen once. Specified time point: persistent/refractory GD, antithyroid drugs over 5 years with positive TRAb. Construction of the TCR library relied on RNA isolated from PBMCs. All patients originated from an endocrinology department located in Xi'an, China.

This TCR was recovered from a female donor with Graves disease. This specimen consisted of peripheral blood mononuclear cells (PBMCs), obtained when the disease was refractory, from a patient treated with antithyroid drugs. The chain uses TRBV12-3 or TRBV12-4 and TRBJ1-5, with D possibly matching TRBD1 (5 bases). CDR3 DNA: TGTGCCAGCAGTTCAGGGTCTGCTCAGCCCCAGCATTTT. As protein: CASSSGSAQPQHF.